These 22 T cell receptor beta chains were all obtained from the same sample, sequenced in a study of Graves' ophthalmopathy and Graves' hyperthyroidism. The TCR beta CDR3 regions underwent amplification from RNA transcripts. The authors performed first-round RT-PCR with HTBI primers and then a second-round multiplex PCR. TCRdb passed the multiplex PCR reads through MiXCR, listing each CDR3 protein once. The table records over a million distinct CDR3 sequences, 36% of them present only once. The sequenced sample was peripheral blood or thyroid tissue (not recorded which). The receptors were sampled from an adult man with Graves' hyperthyroidism.

This chain uses TRBV5-1 with TRBJ2-7, with TRBD1 as a possible D gene (5 bases). V lost 0 bases, J lost 5 bases, and 6 bases lay in between. The CDR3 consists of 12 residues. Germline V gives CDR1 SGHRS, CDR2 YFSETQ. The CDR3 region has the DNA TGCGCCAGCAGCTTGGCGACAGACGAGCAGTACTTC. Encoded protein: CASSLATDEQYF.

The genes are TRBV7-2 and TRBJ2-7; 7 nucleotides agree with TRBD1. V shed 8 bases and J 6 bases; nucleotides not matched to a gene: 4. Germline-derived CDR1 and CDR2 are SGHTA and FQGNSA. This CDR3 region has 11 residues. CDR3 sequence reads: CASQGVREQYF. CDR3 DNA sequence: TGTGCCAGCCAGGGGGTACGCGAGCAGTACTTC.

This clonotype was detected many times. The chain couples TRBV7-9 to TRBJ2-2; a weak D match, TRBD1 (5 bases). Germline CDR1 SEHNR, CDR2 FQNEAQ (reference sequence). The CDR3 has 12 residues. V gave up 5 bases and J gave up 13 bases, with 14 bases separating them. CDR3 protein: CASSLLQGMLFF. CDR3 nucleotide sequence: TGTGCCAGCAGCCTACTTCAGGGCATGCTGTTTTTT.

The chain joins TRBV7-9 to TRBJ1-1, with a weak D call TRBD1 (6 bases). Trimming cost V 4 bases and J 3 bases, with 12 bases left between them. Germline V lookup: CDR1 SEHNR, CDR2 FQNEAQ (reference sequence). This CDR3 region has 14 residues. The CDR3 coding sequence is TGTGCCAGCAGCTACGGGGGCTTCGACACTGAAGCTTTCTTT. It translates to CASSYGGFDTEAFF.

At least ten counts were recorded for this clonotype. The gene calls are TRBV5-1 and TRBJ2-5; TRBD1 agrees at 7 bases. V was pared by 4 bases and J by 2 bases, with 17 bases of the junction left unmatched. The V gene's germline CDR1 is SGHRS and CDR2 YFSETQ. The CDR3 sequence is 18 residues long. CDR3 sequence reads: CASSPHRQGLKAQETQYF. The CDR3 bases are TGCGCCAGCAGCCCCCACCGACAGGGCCTAAAAGCGCAAGAGACCCAGTACTTC.

V and J are TRBV6-2 or TRBV6-3 and TRBJ2-2; D call uncertain. This CDR3 region has 13 residues. Germline CDR1 MNHEY, CDR2 SVGEGT. The V and J ends lost 8 bases and 2 bases respectively, with 9 bases between them. The CDR3 nucleotides read TGTGCCAGCGAGAGGTATAACACCGGGGAGCTGTTTTTT. Translated: CASERYNTGELFF.

This clonotype was picked up one time. A much larger clone lies a single base off, so this may be a read error. The V gene is TRBV10-3, the J gene TRBJ1-6; D unclear. Germline CDR1 ENHRY, CDR2 SYGVKD. The CDR3 covers 17 residues. Deletions cut 6 bases from V and 7 bases from J, with 22 bases between. As DNA, the CDR3 is TGTGCCATCAGCTCGTCCATCCTCAGCCGGGGAAATTCACCCCTCCACTTT. Amino acids: CAISSSILSRGNSPLHF.

The chain is built from TRBV6-2 or TRBV6-3 and TRBJ1-6; TRBD1 is a possible D gene (5 bases). CDR1 and CDR2 (germline): MNHEY, SVGEGT. Trimming took 8 bases from V and 9 from J, leaving 20 bases between them. CDR3 length: 15 residues. The CDR3 sequence: CASAREGVGTSPLHF. DNA of the CDR3: TGTGCCAGCGCCCGGGAAGGGGTAGGGACTTCACCCCTCCACTTT.

This clonotype has at least ten counts. The rearrangement links TRBV29-1 to TRBJ1-5; 7 bases align to TRBD1. The CDR3 totals 14 residues. In germline, CDR1 is SQVTM, CDR2 ANQGSEA. With V trimmed by 6 bases and J by 3 bases, 8 bases remained unmatched. CDR3 in DNA: TGCAGCGTCACGGAGACAGGGCTCAATCAGCCCCAGCATTTT. The encoded protein is CSVTETGLNQPQHF.

This clonotype was recorded many times. This chain joins TRBV5-6 and TRBJ1-6; maybe TRBD1 (5 bases). Deletions cut 0 bases from V and 10 bases from J, with 5 bases between. The CDR3 sequence is 12 residues long. From germline, CDR1 is SGHDT and CDR2 YYEEEE. The chain's CDR3 is CASSLGQSPLHF. The CDR3 DNA is TGTGCCAGCAGCTTGGGACAGTCACCCCTCCACTTT.

This chain links TRBV7-9 with TRBJ2-7; no clear D gene. The V gene's germline CDR1 is SEHNR and CDR2 FQNEAQ (reference sequence). This CDR3 is 11 amino acids long. V was pared by 2 bases and J by 10 bases, with 9 bases between. Written as DNA, the CDR3 is TGTGCCAGCAGCTTATCGATGGATCAGTACTTC. Residues: CASSLSMDQYF. Full variable domain (missing parts from reference TRBV7-9 and TRBJ2-7): DTGVSQNPRHKITKRGQNVTFRCDPISEHNRLYWYRQTLGQGPEFLTYFQNEAQLEKSRLLSDRFSAERPKGSFSTLEIQRTEQGDSAMYLCASSLSMDQYFGPGTRLTVT.

In regard to this clonotype: A much larger clone lies a single base off, so this may be a read error. This rearrangement joins TRBV10-3 to TRBJ2-7; D is perhaps TRBD2 (6 bases). The CDR3 has 12 amino acids. Germline values: CDR1 ENHRY, CDR2 SYGVKD. The CDR3 loop reads CTSSEGLYEQYF. As DNA, the CDR3 is TGTACCAGCAGTGAGGGACTCTACGAGCAGTACTTC.

This clonotype came up many times. The chain couples TRBV4-2 to TRBJ1-4; no reliable D call. The V and J ends lost 3 bases and 10 bases respectively, with 12 bases between them. The CDR3 is 13 amino acids. Germline CDR1 reads LGHNA; CDR2 reads YNFKEQ. CDR3 in amino acids: CASSHPPSGKLFF. CDR3 bases: TGTGCCAGCAGCCATCCACCGAGCGGAAAACTGTTTTTT.

Worth noting for this clonotype: This sequence may be a read error, since a much larger clone differs from it by one base. The CDR3 loop reads CASVLAGGHEQYF. DNA of the CDR3: TGTGCCAGCGTACTAGCGGGGGGACACGAGCAGTACTTC. The chain joins TRBV2 to TRBJ2-7; 12 bases agree with TRBD2. The ends lost 8 bases at V and 5 bases at J; junction bases unmatched: 4. CDR3 size: 13 residues. The germline gives CDR1 SNHLY, CDR2 FYNNEI.

A few counts support this clonotype. A read error may account for a junction end that differs from germline. V usage is TRBV10-3 and J usage is TRBJ1-5; D gene uncertain. CDR1 ENHRY and CDR2 SYGVKD come from the germline V gene. This CDR3 contains 14 residues. The CDR3 region has the DNA TGTGCCAGCAGTTACTTGGCCCGGAATCAGCCCCAGCATTTT. Translating it yields CASSYLARNQPQHF.

This clonotype has at least ten counts. CDR3 in DNA: TGTGCCAGCAGCCCTACTTTGGTAGCGGGACTAAACTACGAGCAGTACTTC. Its protein product is CASSPTLVAGLNYEQYF. V and J are TRBV7-2 and TRBJ2-7; TRBD2 matches at 8 bases. J lost 3 bases, V lost 5 bases, and 15 bases had no gene match. CDR3 size: 17 residues. Germline V lookup: CDR1 SGHTA, CDR2 FQGNSA.

This clonotype was counted at least ten times. CDR3 region: CSVGAVNTGELFF. The CDR3 bases are TGCAGCGTTGGTGCGGTGAACACCGGGGAGCTGTTTTTT. The gene calls are TRBV29-1 and TRBJ2-2; D uncertain. The V end was cut by 4 bases, the J end by 1 base, with 7 bases between. The CDR3 runs 13 residues. Per germline, CDR1 SQVTM and CDR2 ANQGSEA.

This chain links TRBV27 with TRBJ1-2; D call uncertain. The V end lost 5 bases, the J end lost 8 bases, and 18 bases lay between the germline ends. This CDR3 has 14 residues. CDR1 and CDR2 from the germline V gene are MNHEY and SMNVEV (reference sequence). CDR3 in amino acids: CASSPAGEGSGYTF. The CDR3 DNA sequence: TGTGCCAGCAGTCCAGCCGGGGAGGGCTCGGGCTACACCTTC.

This clonotype was counted at least ten times. The gene calls are TRBV7-9 and TRBJ2-2, with D unclear. The CDR3 spans 14 residues. Trimming pared 2 bases from V and 5 bases from J, leaving 9 bases between. CDR1 is SEHNR and CDR2 is FQNEAQ in the germline V gene (reference sequence). CDR3 DNA sequence: TGTGCCAGCAGCTTATCTGAAGGGACCGGGGAGCTGTTTTTT. Its protein is CASSLSEGTGELFF.

This clonotype was seen a single time. The junction departs from the called germline gene at one end, perhaps through a read error. V is TRBV12-3 or TRBV12-4 and J is TRBJ2-7; D is unclear. The CDR3 loop spans 11 amino acids. The CDR3 DNA follows: TGTGCCAGCAGTCCCAAGTACGAGCAGTGCTTC. Its translation is CASSPKYEQCF.

The chain is built from TRBV28 and TRBJ1-5, with D hard to call. Germline V lookup: CDR1 MDHEN, CDR2 SYDVKM. Trimming shortened V by 7 bases and J by 4 bases, and 11 bases separated the two germline ends. The CDR3 loop spans 13 amino acids. CDR3 nucleotide sequence: TGTGCCAGCACCACCGTGGGAAATCAGCCCCAGCATTTT. It is translated as CASTTVGNQPQHF.

This clonotype came up many times. The V and J genes are TRBV10-1 and TRBJ2-7; the D is unclear. Germline V gene sequence: CDR1 WNHNN, CDR2 SYGVQD (reference sequence). The CDR3 has 13 residues. V was clipped by 3 bases and J by 3 bases, with 9 bases between them. Here the CDR3 DNA reads TGCGCCAGCAGTGAAGTCCGCCTCTACGAGCAGTACTTC. It encodes CASSEVRLYEQYF.